This is a list of T cell receptor beta chains from one sample in a study of cytomegalovirus exposure and HLA in healthy donors. The data were produced by immunoSEQ multiplex PCR, yet TCRdb's version contains in-frame clones alone and is incomplete. The data hold 120,000 to 150,000 clones, with 70% observed a single time. The sample taken for sequencing was PBMCs. The receptors come from a woman aged 25 to 39 in good health and CMV-seronegative. Both conserved end residues are part of each CDR3. Each record gives: clone size, J gene, D gene, V gene, CDR3 length, CDR3 protein, CDR3 DNA. A D gene is named only where the DNA matches it firmly. Clone size is given for some rows only: seen once, a few or many times, or a class if the clone is expanded.

size: -; J: TRBJ2-2; D: TRBD1; V: TRBV5-5; length: 15; CDR3: CASSLLSGGTGELFF; DNA: TGTGCCAGCAGCTTGTTATCAGGGGGCACCGGGGAGCTGTTTTTT
size: few; J: TRBJ2-1; D: -; V: TRBV6-5; length: 13; CDR3: CASRDYSYNEQFF; DNA: TGTGCCAGCAGGGACTACTCCTACAATGAGCAGTTCTTC
size: -; J: TRBJ2-6; D: -; V: TRBV10-3; length: 18; CDR3: CAISDSGTRHSGANVLTF; DNA: TGTGCCATCAGTGATTCCGGGACAAGACACTCTGGGGCCAACGTCCTGACTTTC
size: -; J: TRBJ1-5; D: -; V: TRBV4-1; length: 14; CDR3: CASSRESSNQPQHF; DNA: TGCGCCAGCAGCCGAGAGAGTAGCAATCAGCCCCAGCATTTT
size: -; J: TRBJ1-5; D: -; V: TRBV19; length: 14; CDR3: CASSMGGQNQPQHF; DNA: TGTGCCAGTAGTATGGGTGGACAGAATCAGCCCCAGCATTTT
size: -; J: TRBJ1-5; D: -; V: TRBV7-6; length: 14; CDR3: CASSTGQHDQPQHF; DNA: TGTGCCAGCAGCACTGGACAGCACGATCAGCCCCAGCATTTT
size: -; J: TRBJ2-5; D: TRBD1; V: TRBV28; length: 15; CDR3: CASTDPGTGEETQYF; DNA: TGTGCCAGCACTGACCCCGGGACAGGGGAGGAGACCCAGTACTTC
size: -; J: TRBJ2-3; D: -; V: TRBV11-2; length: 13; CDR3: CASSFSEGETQYF; DNA: TGTGCCAGCAGCTTTTCCGAGGGGGAGACGCAGTATTTT
size: -; J: TRBJ1-5; D: TRBD1; V: TRBV28; length: 15; CDR3: CASRLGTGSYQPQHF; DNA: TGTGCCAGCAGGTTAGGGACAGGGAGTTATCAGCCCCAGCATTTT
size: -; J: TRBJ1-2; D: -; V: TRBV6-1; length: 14; CDR3: CASSEGPEFYGYTF; DNA: TGTGCCAGCAGTGAGGGGCCGGAGTTCTATGGCTACACCTTC
size: -; J: TRBJ1-4; D: -; V: TRBV28; length: 13; CDR3: CASSRGGSEKLFF; DNA: TGTGCCAGCAGTCGTGGGGGCAGTGAAAAACTGTTTTTT
size: -; J: TRBJ2-7; D: TRBD2; V: TRBV11-2; length: 17; CDR3: CASSLVQGSSGTYEQYF; DNA: TGTGCCAGCAGCTTAGTTCAGGGCTCTAGCGGGACTTACGAGCAGTACTTC
size: -; J: TRBJ2-2; D: TRBD1; V: TRBV7-9; length: 16; CDR3: CSSSSLDRGRTGELFF; DNA: TGTTCCAGCAGCTCCCTGGACAGGGGAAGGACCGGGGAGCTGTTTTTT
size: -; J: TRBJ2-7; D: TRBD1; V: TRBV5-1; length: 15; CDR3: CASSYTGGFTGEQYF; DNA: TGCGCCAGCAGCTACACAGGGGGTTTCACCGGCGAGCAGTACTTC
size: -; J: TRBJ2-5; D: -; V: TRBV7-9; length: 15; CDR3: CASSPGADSLETQYF; DNA: TGTGCCAGCAGCCCTGGGGCGGATTCCCTAGAGACCCAGTACTTC
size: few; J: TRBJ1-4; D: -; V: TRBV11-3; length: 13; CDR3: CASSLGLAEKLFF; DNA: TGTGCCAGCAGCCTAGGGCTGGCTGAAAAACTGTTTTTT
size: -; J: TRBJ2-4; D: -; V: TRBV19; length: 18; CDR3: CARKQTTISVPSTNIQYF; DNA: TGTGCCAGAAAACAGACCACCATCAGTGTCCCATCCACAAACATTCAGTACTTC
size: -; J: TRBJ2-2; D: -; V: TRBV19; length: 11; CDR3: CASSRTGELFF; DNA: TGTGCCAGTAGCCGCACCGGGGAGCTGTTTTTT
size: -; J: TRBJ2-7; D: -; V: TRBV18; length: 14; CDR3: CASSPRSSRGEQYF; DNA: TGTGCCAGCTCACCACGGTCTTCTAGGGGCGAGCAGTACTTC
size: few; J: TRBJ2-7; D: TRBD1; V: TRBV6-5; length: 12; CDR3: CASRQGNYEQYF; DNA: TGTGCCAGCCGACAGGGGAATTACGAGCAGTACTTC
size: -; J: TRBJ2-3; D: TRBD2; V: TRBV7-7; length: 15; CDR3: CASSRLPGGSDTQYF; DNA: TGTGCTAGCAGCCGACTACCCGGGGGGTCAGATACGCAGTATTTT
size: -; J: TRBJ2-1; D: TRBD2; V: TRBV4-2; length: 16; CDR3: CASSQETSGSYNEQFF; DNA: TGTGCCAGCAGCCAAGAGACTAGCGGGAGTTACAATGAGCAGTTCTTC
size: -; J: TRBJ1-1; D: -; V: TRBV11-2; length: 15; CDR3: CASSVSRGVGTEAFF; DNA: TGTGCCAGCAGCGTGTCCAGGGGAGTGGGCACTGAAGCTTTCTTT
size: -; J: TRBJ2-2; D: TRBD1; V: TRBV14; length: 17; CDR3: CASSPGTGTVYTGELFF; DNA: TGTGCCAGCAGCCCTGGTACTGGGACAGTTTACACCGGGGAGCTGTTTTTT
size: -; J: TRBJ2-2; D: -; V: TRBV7-6; length: 17; CDR3: CASSPRRTDLNTGELFF; DNA: TGTGCCAGCAGCCCGCGACGGACAGATCTAAACACCGGGGAGCTGTTTTTT
size: few; J: TRBJ2-3; D: -; V: TRBV25-1; length: 16; CDR3: CASSELGRVGLDTQYF; DNA: TGTGCCAGCAGTGAATTGGGGCGAGTCGGGCTAGATACGCAGTATTTT
size: -; J: TRBJ1-5; D: -; V: TRBV11-1; length: 12; CDR3: CASSSPGGPQHF; DNA: TGTGCCAGCAGCTCGCCGGGTGGGCCCCAGCATTTT
size: -; J: TRBJ2-7; D: -; V: TRBV5-1; length: 12; CDR3: CASSLSGAEQYF; DNA: TGCGCCAGCAGCTTATCAGGGGCCGAGCAGTACTTC
size: -; J: TRBJ1-2; D: -; V: TRBV5-6; length: 13; CDR3: CASSSLTGYGYTF; DNA: TGTGCCAGCAGCTCTTTGACAGGCTATGGCTACACCTTC
size: -; J: TRBJ1-2; D: -; V: TRBV19; length: 15; CDR3: CASSMGPKDFYGYTF; DNA: TGTGCCAGTAGTATGGGTCCCAAGGACTTCTATGGCTACACCTTC
size: -; J: TRBJ2-5; D: TRBD2; V: TRBV10-2; length: 14; CDR3: CASKREEARETQYF; DNA: TGCGCCAGCAAGCGGGAGGAGGCGCGAGAGACCCAGTACTTC
size: few; J: TRBJ2-2; D: -; V: TRBV19; length: 17; CDR3: CASSISGLTTNTGELFF; DNA: TGTGCCAGTAGTATTTCTGGCCTAACTACGAACACCGGGGAGCTGTTTTTT
size: -; J: TRBJ1-1; D: TRBD1; V: TRBV19; length: 17; CDR3: CASSAGQGLGTNTEAFF; DNA: TGTGCCAGTAGTGCCGGACAGGGGCTAGGAACCAACACTGAAGCTTTCTTT
size: -; J: TRBJ1-1; D: TRBD1; V: TRBV6-5; length: 14; CDR3: CASSYGQGNTEAFF; DNA: TGTGCCAGCAGTTACGGACAGGGGAACACTGAAGCTTTCTTT
size: -; J: TRBJ1-1; D: -; V: TRBV5-6; length: 14; CDR3: CASSLYGNRAEAFF; DNA: TGTGCCAGCAGCTTGTACGGCAACAGAGCCGAAGCTTTCTTT
size: -; J: TRBJ2-2; D: -; V: TRBV6-1; length: 15; CDR3: CASFILAFGTGELFF; DNA: TGTGCCAGCTTTATTCTAGCCTTTGGGACCGGGGAGCTGTTTTTT
size: once; J: TRBJ1-3; D: -; V: TRBV11-2; length: 15; CDR3: CASSLVTFSGNTIYF; DNA: TGTGCCAGCAGCTTAGTGACATTCTCTGGAAACACCATATATTTT
size: few; J: TRBJ1-2; D: TRBD1; V: TRBV7-2; length: 14; CDR3: CASTPRTGGSGYTF; DNA: TGTGCCAGCACCCCACGGACAGGGGGCTCTGGCTACACCTTC
size: -; J: TRBJ2-1; D: TRBD2; V: TRBV6-5; length: 14; CDR3: CASSQAGGPNEQFF; DNA: TGTGCCAGCAGCCAAGCGGGAGGGCCGAATGAGCAGTTCTTC
size: once; J: TRBJ2-2; D: TRBD1; V: TRBV28; length: 15; CDR3: CASRRQGQGAGELFF; DNA: TGTGCCAGCAGACGACAGGGACAGGGTGCCGGGGAGCTGTTTTTT
size: few; J: TRBJ1-6; D: -; V: TRBV30; length: 13; CDR3: CAWSGGISSPLHF; DNA: TGTGCCTGGAGTGGAGGGATCAGTTCACCCCTCCACTTT
size: few; J: TRBJ2-5; D: -; V: TRBV21-1; length: 18; CDR3: CASSQTATSSLVKETQYF; DNA: TGTGCCAGCAGCCAAACCGCGACTAGCTCGCTGGTTAAAGAGACCCAGTACTTC
size: -; J: TRBJ1-4; D: TRBD1; V: TRBV7-8; length: 15; CDR3: CASSLAEDRGKKLFF; DNA: TGTGCCAGCAGCTTAGCGGAGGACAGGGGGAAAAAACTGTTTTTT
size: few; J: TRBJ1-1; D: -; V: TRBV4-1; length: 13; CDR3: CASSQGGDGQAFF; DNA: TGCGCCAGCAGCCAGGGGGGGGACGGACAAGCTTTCTTT
size: -; J: TRBJ1-2; D: -; V: TRBV28; length: 12; CDR3: CASSFRSYGYTF; DNA: TGTGCCAGCAGTTTTAGGAGCTATGGCTACACCTTC
size: -; J: TRBJ2-5; D: TRBD1; V: TRBV28; length: 16; CDR3: CASSLYSGTGDETQYF; DNA: TGTGCCAGCAGTTTATACTCCGGGACAGGGGACGAGACCCAGTACTTC
size: -; J: TRBJ2-1; D: -; V: TRBV19; length: 15; CDR3: CASREAWSSYNEQFF; DNA: TGTGCCAGTAGAGAGGCCTGGAGCTCCTACAATGAGCAGTTCTTC
size: -; J: TRBJ2-2; D: TRBD2; V: TRBV9; length: 16; CDR3: CASSVAGLADTGELFF; DNA: TGTGCCAGCAGCGTAGCGGGGCTAGCGGACACCGGGGAGCTGTTTTTT
size: -; J: TRBJ2-5; D: -; V: TRBV6-1; length: 15; CDR3: CASSDSPGGEETQYF; DNA: TGTGCCAGCAGTGATTCTCCAGGAGGGGAAGAGACCCAGTACTTC
size: -; J: TRBJ1-5; D: TRBD1; V: TRBV2; length: 15; CDR3: CASVGTENSNQPQHF; DNA: TGTGCCAGCGTAGGGACAGAGAATAGCAATCAGCCCCAGCATTTT
size: -; J: TRBJ2-7; D: TRBD2; V: TRBV7-8; length: 15; CDR3: CASSRRTSGTYEQYF; DNA: TGTGCCAGCAGCCGTAGGACTAGCGGAACCTACGAGCAGTACTTC
size: -; J: TRBJ1-2; D: TRBD1; V: TRBV6-1; length: 14; CDR3: CASSGTGERGGYTF; DNA: TGTGCCAGCAGCGGGACAGGGGAGAGGGGTGGCTACACCTTC